The 23 T cell receptor beta chains listed next were all sequenced from one sample in a study of T cell responses to AZD1222 COVID-19 vaccine. The repertoire was sequenced with immunoSEQ multiplex PCR; TCRdb's copy has only in-frame clones and lacks some. The sample has some 130,000 clones; more than 75% are singletons. Sample: peripheral blood, taken on day 0 of AZD1222 vaccination. These receptors all come from an adult in good health.

The V call is TRBV9, the J call TRBJ2-1, with 7 bases that match TRBD1. J gave up 9 bases and V 4 bases, and 13 bases lay outside the gene matches. Germline lookup yields CDR1 SGDLS and CDR2 YYNGEE. The CDR3 consists of 15 residues. The CDR3 DNA reads TGTGCCAGCAGCATCCTCCAGGGGGTCGTTGGTGAGCAGTTCTTC. It specifies CASSILQGVVGEQFF. The variable domain in full, with the rest retrieved from reference TRBV9 and TRBJ2-1, is DSGVTQTPKHLITATGQRVTLRCSPRSGDLSVYWYQQSLDQGLQFLIQYYNGEERAKGNILERFSAQQFPDLHSELNLSSLELGDSALYFCASSILQGVVGEQFFGPGTRLTVL.

CDR3 residues: CASSQDNTGNYGYTF. The CDR3 region has the DNA TGTGCCAGCAGCCAAGATAATACGGGTAACTATGGCTACACCTTC. The chain is built from TRBV3-1 (or the pseudogene TRBV3-2) and TRBJ1-2; D unclear. The ends were cut back, 0 bases at V and 1 base at J, with 9 bases in the middle. There are 15 residues in the CDR3. CDR1 is LGHDT, CDR2 YNNKEL, per germline (reference sequence).

The genes are TRBV25-1 and TRBJ2-6, with a tentative D call TRBD2 (5 bases). CDR1 and CDR2 (germline): MGHDK, SYGVNS. Trimming pared 3 bases from V and 4 bases from J, leaving 7 bases between. The CDR3 has 14 amino acids. The CDR3 DNA sequence: TGTGCCAGCAGTGAGCCGGGGGGGGCCAACGTCCTGACTTTC. Its protein is CASSEPGGANVLTF. Filled out from reference TRBV25-1 and TRBJ2-6, the complete variable domain reads EADIYQTPRYLVIGTGKKITLECSQTMGHDKMYWYQQDPGMELHLIHYSYGVNSTEKGDLSSESTVSRIRTEHFPLTLESARPSHTSQYLCASSEPGGANVLTFGAGSRLTVL.

This chain uses TRBV6-1 with TRBJ2-1, with no clear D. The CDR3 sequence is 18 residues long. V lost 2 bases, J lost 0 bases, and 17 bases lay in between. Germline CDR1 is MNHNS and CDR2 is SASEGT. The CDR3 loop reads CASSERWVGPSSYNEQFF. Written as DNA, the CDR3 is TGTGCCAGCAGTGAAAGATGGGTAGGGCCCAGCTCCTACAATGAGCAGTTCTTC.

The chain carries TRBV19 and TRBJ1-1, with 9 bases identical to TRBD1. CDR1 is LNHDA, CDR2 SQIVND, per germline (reference sequence). The trim removed 5 bases at V and 5 bases at J, leaving 12 bases unmatched. The length of the CDR3 is 16 residues. CDR3 nucleotide sequence: TGTGCCAGTAGTTCAAGGACAGGGGAAAGTAGTACTGAAGCTTTCTTT. Its protein product is CASSSRTGESSTEAFF. The full variable domain, with the rest looked up from reference TRBV19 and TRBJ1-1, is DGGITQSPKYLFRKEGQNVTLSCEQNLNHDAMYWYRQDPGQGLRLIYYSQIVNDFQKGDIAEGYSVSREKKESFPLTVTSAQKNPTAFYLCASSSRTGESSTEAFFGQGTRLTVV.

The V and J genes are TRBV5-1 and TRBJ1-1; no definite D call. This CDR3 has 15 amino acids. The V and J ends lost 0 bases and 2 bases respectively, with 11 bases between them. Germline V CDR1 and CDR2: SGHRS, YFSETQ. DNA for the CDR3: TGCGCCAGCAGCTTGGCCGGGCAGAAAAACACTGAAGCTTTCTTT. Translated: CASSLAGQKNTEAFF.

The chain employs TRBV28 and TRBJ1-1, with D possibly matching TRBD1 (5 bases). With 7 bases removed from V and 0 bases from J, the gap between germline ends came to 15 bases. The CDR3 spans 15 residues. Germline V gene data show CDR1 as MDHEN and CDR2 as SYDVKM. CDR3 in DNA: TGTGCCAGCATAGACCAGGGAGATTTGAACACTGAAGCTTTCTTT. This gives the protein CASIDQGDLNTEAFF.

The chain couples TRBV4-2 to TRBJ1-2; unclear D gene. The germline gives CDR1 LGHNA, CDR2 YNFKEQ. Trimming took 1 base from V and 8 from J, leaving 17 bases between them. CDR3 length equals 15 residues. The CDR3 DNA sequence: TGTGCCAGCAGCCAAGGAGGTGGCAACCTTGGGGGCTACACCTTC. Its translation: CASSQGGGNLGGYTF.

The chain employs TRBV2 and TRBJ2-2; 12 nucleotides line up with TRBD1. CDR3 length: 15 amino acids. Per germline, CDR1 SNHLY and CDR2 FYNNEI. With 6 bases clipped from V and 4 bases from J, the junction kept 3 bases outside the gene matches. The chain's CDR3 is CASRGQGAITGELFF. The CDR3 nucleotides read TGTGCCAGCAGGGGACAGGGGGCAATCACCGGGGAGCTGTTTTTT.

The chain uses TRBV18 and TRBJ1-1; D is possibly TRBD1 (5 bases). Germline CDR1 KGHSH, CDR2 LQKENI. This CDR3 contains 16 residues. V was clipped by 0 bases and J by 4 bases, with 15 bases between them. The CDR3 region has the DNA TGTGCCAGCTCACCACCGCCCCCCAGGGTGGGCACTGAAGCTTTCTTT. As protein: CASSPPPPRVGTEAFF.

The genes are TRBV9 and TRBJ2-3; 11 bases fit TRBD2. The CDR3 contains 18 residues. V lost 4 bases, J lost 0 bases, and 10 bases stayed unmatched. From germline, CDR1 is SGDLS and CDR2 YYNGEE. CDR3 residues: CASSFTSGGATSTDTQYF. The CDR3 DNA is TGTGCCAGCAGCTTCACTAGCGGGGGAGCTACTAGCACAGATACGCAGTATTTT.

The chain recombines TRBV7-3 with TRBJ2-1; the D gene could be TRBD1 or TRBD2 (6 bases each). The CDR3 spans 17 residues. The V gene's germline CDR1 is SGHTA and CDR2 FQGTGA. Deletions cut 5 bases from V and 0 bases from J, with 17 bases between. CDR3 nucleotides: TGTGCCAGCAGCGATAGAGGGGGGCCACTCTCCTACAATGAGCAGTTCTTC. It translates to CASSDRGGPLSYNEQFF.

Written as DNA, the CDR3 is TGTGCCAGCAGTTCCACCGGGGCGGGGGGCTACACCTTC. Translation: CASSSTGAGGYTF. The chain couples TRBV12-3 or TRBV12-4 to TRBJ1-2; the D gene is possibly TRBD1 (5 bases). V lost 4 bases to trimming and J lost 8 bases, with 14 bases between them. CDR3 length: 13 amino acids.

The CDR3 protein is CASSLATGGAGNTIYF. CDR3 sequence (DNA): TGTGCCAGCAGCTTAGCGACAGGGGGCGCGGGAAACACCATATATTTT. The chain carries TRBV7-9 and TRBJ1-3, with TRBD1 identical over 10 bases. CDR3 size: 16 residues. The germline gives CDR1 SEHNR, CDR2 FQNEAQ (reference sequence). J gave up 4 bases and V 0 bases, and 3 bases lay outside the gene matches.

The rearrangement links TRBV3-1 (or the pseudogene TRBV3-2) to TRBJ1-6; D uncertain. The V end lost 3 bases, the J end lost 10 bases, and 7 bases lay between the germline ends. CDR3 length equals 12 residues. Looked up from germline, CDR1 is LGHDT and CDR2 is YNNKEL (reference sequence). In DNA form, the CDR3 reads TGTGCCAGCAGCCATTTAGGCTCACCCCTCCACTTT. It translates to CASSHLGSPLHF.

This chain connects TRBV7-3 to TRBJ1-5; D gene ambiguous. CDR1 and CDR2 (germline): SGHTA, FQGTGA. V dropped 5 bases and J dropped 2 bases, with 7 bases sitting between them. This CDR3 is 13 amino acids long. Written as DNA, the CDR3 is TGTGCCAGCAGCGAGGGTGGCAATCAGCCCCAGCATTTT. Protein: CASSEGGNQPQHF.

V and J are TRBV24-1 and TRBJ1-5; the match to TRBD1 covers 8 bases. Germline V CDR1 and CDR2: KGHDR, SFDVKD. V was pared by 4 bases and J by 0 bases, with 4 bases of the junction left unmatched. The CDR3 covers 16 residues. The CDR3 is CATSDRGQDSNQPQHF. CDR3 nucleotides: TGTGCCACCAGTGACCGGGGACAGGATAGCAATCAGCCCCAGCATTTT.

The chain is built from TRBV30 and TRBJ2-7; unclear D gene. In germline, CDR1 is GTSNPN, CDR2 SVGIG (reference sequence). The ends were cut back, 1 base at V and 3 bases at J, with 10 bases in the middle. CDR3 length: 13 amino acids. The DNA for the CDR3 is TGTGCCTGGAGTGCTAACATTGGCTACGAGCAGTACTTC. This translates into CAWSANIGYEQYF. The whole variable domain, remainder taken from reference TRBV30 and TRBJ2-7, is SQTIHQWPATLVQPVGSPLSLECTVEGTSNPNLYWYRQAAGRGLQLLFYSVGIGQISSEVPQNLSASRPQDRQFILSSKKLLLSDSGFYLCAWSANIGYEQYFGPGTRLTVT.

A single count supports this clone. This rearrangement joins TRBV5-1 to TRBJ2-7; 8 bases match TRBD1. Germline CDR1 reads SGHRS; CDR2 reads YFSETQ. This CDR3 region has 17 residues. With 0 bases clipped from V and 9 bases from J, the junction kept 17 bases outside the gene matches. The CDR3 DNA reads as TGCGCCAGCAGCTTGGCCCCCTCGGGACAGGTCGTTTTGGGGCAGTACTTC. Translating it yields CASSLAPSGQVVLGQYF.

The rearrangement joins TRBV5-3 to TRBJ1-1; tentative D call: TRBD1 (6 bases). TRBV5-3 carries the ORF label, with uncertain function. There are 17 residues in the CDR3. The V and J ends lost 3 bases and 0 bases respectively, with 18 bases between them. The DNA for the CDR3 is TGTGCCAGAAGCTACAACAGGGCACACTCTTTGAACACTGAAGCTTTCTTT. Protein sequence: CARSYNRAHSLNTEAFF.

This clone showed up just once. The V gene is TRBV30, the J gene TRBJ1-2; 7 bases fit TRBD1. In germline, CDR1 is GTSNPN, CDR2 SVGIG (reference sequence). V lost 2 bases to trimming and J lost 2 bases; unmatched junction nucleotides: 11. The CDR3 extends over 16 amino acids. The CDR3: CAWSSVTGVRNYGYTF. CDR3 nucleotide sequence: TGTGCCTGGAGTTCCGTTACAGGGGTGCGCAACTATGGCTACACCTTC.

The chain joins TRBV27 to TRBJ2-1; the match to TRBD1 covers 7 bases. The CDR3 length is 16 residues. The germline CDR1 and CDR2 sequences are MNHEY and SMNVEV (reference sequence). V trimming: 5 bases; J trimming: 0 bases; junction bases outside the gene matches: 7. In DNA form, the CDR3 reads TGTGCCAGCAGTGAACTGGACAGGAGCTCCTACAATGAGCAGTTCTTC. It is translated as CASSELDRSSYNEQFF.

This rearrangement joins TRBV7-9 to TRBJ2-7; D not certain. This CDR3 is built from 16 residues. Trimming pared 0 bases from V and 6 bases from J, leaving 18 bases between. The germline V gene encodes CDR1 SEHNR and CDR2 FQNEAQ (reference sequence). CDR3 residues: CASSLAESRYFSEQYF. The CDR3 DNA sequence: TGTGCCAGCAGCTTAGCGGAATCGAGGTATTTCAGCGAGCAGTACTTC.